The entry below describes one T cell receptor (beta chain). CDR3 length equals 15 residues. Germline CDR1 is SGHVS and CDR2 is FQNEAQ. Trimming removed 3 bases from V and 8 bases from J; junction bases left unmatched: 5. This sample was included in a study of blood T cell repertoires in COVID-19. Whole-study context: Acute-phase and convalescent COVID-19 samples originated in the United States, Italy and Spain. The analysed material was cDNA or gDNA that came from T cells, B-cell-depleted T cells, or PBMCs.

Authors' analysis steps: Reference gene primer amplification yielded estimated nucleated cell counts. The method was immunoSEQ multiplex PCR; TCRdb's version includes in-frame clones alone and lacks a portion of them. V and J calls and clone size are given by that table; D and trimming were obtained from the DNA. Of just under 350,000 clones in the sample, approximately 89% were seen once. The chain carries TRBV7-8 and TRBJ2-1; 12 bases align to TRBD2. The sample was peripheral blood. The receptor comes from a woman aged 18-29 years who had recovered from COVID-19. This CDR3 is CASSFLAGGPDEQFF. CDR3 DNA sequence: TGTGCCAGCAGCTTTCTAGCGGGAGGGCCGGATGAGCAGTTCTTC.